Sequencing of this TCR beta chain was carried out in a study of T cell responses to AZD1222 COVID-19 vaccine. Study results and caveats: CD4 TCRs covered the whole spike, strongest at regions 160-218 and 743-854. AZD1222 recipients seropositive at baseline numbered only five to seven. Clonal diversity was possibly underestimated; the donors were predominantly white British and more often female.

As regards this clone: What it binds is not known.

Clones were sequenced by immunoSEQ multiplex PCR, and TCRdb holds only the in-frame ones, with some missing. The sample yields approximately 160,000 clones, about 91% seen once. The input for sequencing was peripheral blood, taken on day 0 of AZD1222 vaccination. The sequence was obtained from an adult in good health.

The CDR3 DNA is TGTGCCAGCAGCCCGGGGGGCAGGGGGCGCCTCTTTAGCAATCAGCCCCAGCATTTT. Its protein product is CASSPGGRGRLFSNQPQHF. The genes are TRBV28 and TRBJ1-5; TRBD1 aligns across 8 bases. Germline assignment: CDR1 MDHEN and CDR2 SYDVKM. V lost 6 bases, J lost 0 bases, and 16 bases stayed unmatched. The CDR3 runs 19 residues.